These T cell receptor beta chains were read from a single sample in a study of cytomegalovirus exposure and HLA in healthy donors. Sequencing was performed with immunoSEQ multiplex PCR; in TCRdb, only in-frame clones are kept and a portion is missing. Among under 300,000 clones listed, 65% to 85% were seen once. The sequenced material came from PBMCs. These receptors all stem from a female donor in good health and CMV-seronegative. Each CDR3 is given with its conserved first and last residue. D genes are given only for firm matches. Only part of the rows carry a size: once, few, many, or a class if the clone is expanded.

D: TRBD2
J: TRBJ2-5
V: TRBV28
size: NA
CDR3: CASSRGGQETQYF
DNA: TGTGCCAGCAGTCGGGGGGGTCAAGAGACCCAGTACTTC

D: TRBD2
J: TRBJ2-3
V: TRBV5-1
size: NA
CDR3: CASSLVLAGTDTQYF
DNA: TGCGCCAGCAGCTTGGTCCTAGCGGGCACAGATACGCAGTATTTT

D: NA
J: TRBJ2-1
V: TRBV19
size: few
CDR3: CASSIELGGTPEQFF
DNA: TGTGCCAGTAGTATCGAACTAGGAGGGACTCCAGAGCAGTTCTTC

D: TRBD1
J: TRBJ1-1
V: TRBV11-3
size: NA
CDR3: CASSVRDSEAFF
DNA: TGTGCCAGCAGCGTCCGGGACAGCGAAGCTTTCTTT

D: TRBD2
J: TRBJ2-5
V: TRBV13
size: NA
CDR3: CASSLPGLAGVDRGTQYF
DNA: TGTGCCAGCAGCTTACCGGGACTAGCGGGAGTAGATCGGGGGACCCAGTACTTC

D: NA
J: TRBJ2-6
V: TRBV28
size: few
CDR3: CASSLLPGISGANVLTF
DNA: TGTGCCAGCAGTTTATTGCCAGGAATCTCTGGGGCCAACGTCCTGACTTTC

D: NA
J: TRBJ1-5
V: TRBV6-6
size: NA
CDR3: CASSYSGRVRNQPQHF
DNA: TGTGCCAGCAGTTACTCCGGCAGGGTTCGGAATCAGCCCCAGCATTTT

D: TRBD2
J: TRBJ2-1
V: TRBV27
size: NA
CDR3: CASSVTGTSVYNEQFF
DNA: TGTGCCAGCAGTGTAACCGGGACTAGCGTATACAATGAGCAGTTCTTC

D: NA
J: TRBJ1-4
V: TRBV7-9
size: NA
CDR3: CASSLQGRGQLFF
DNA: TGTGCCAGCAGCCTCCAGGGAAGGGGCCAACTGTTTTTT

D: NA
J: TRBJ1-1
V: TRBV25-1
size: NA
CDR3: CASSSTGTRMNTEAFF
DNA: TGTGCCAGCAGTTCCACCGGGACAAGGATGAACACTGAAGCTTTCTTT

D: TRBD2
J: TRBJ2-7
V: TRBV6-4
size: NA
CDR3: CASSVGLGSYEQYF
DNA: TGTGCCAGCAGTGTTGGACTAGGCTCCTACGAGCAGTACTTC

D: NA
J: TRBJ1-1
V: TRBV19
size: NA
CDR3: CASSIILTNTEAFF
DNA: TGTGCCAGTAGTATAATCCTCACTAACACTGAAGCTTTCTTT

D: TRBD1
J: TRBJ2-7
V: TRBV2
size: NA
CDR3: CASNIDRDEQYF
DNA: TGTGCCAGCAATATCGACAGGGACGAGCAGTACTTC

D: TRBD2
J: TRBJ2-7
V: TRBV2
size: NA
CDR3: CASSAYSGRPIYEQYF
DNA: TGTGCCAGCAGCGCCTATAGCGGGAGGCCGATTTACGAGCAGTACTTC

D: TRBD2
J: TRBJ2-1
V: TRBV13
size: NA
CDR3: CASSLLRAGGGDEQFF
DNA: TGTGCCAGCAGCTTATTAAGAGCGGGAGGGGGCGATGAGCAGTTCTTC

D: NA
J: TRBJ2-7
V: TRBV29-1
size: NA
CDR3: CSVITGCEQYF
DNA: TGCAGCGTTATAACAGGGTGCGAGCAGTACTTC

D: NA
J: TRBJ2-7
V: TRBV6-1
size: NA
CDR3: CASSPRYRDYEQYF
DNA: TGTGCCAGCTCGCCTCGATACAGGGACTACGAGCAGTACTTC

D: NA
J: TRBJ2-3
V: TRBV4-2
size: NA
CDR3: CASSQDLAAASTDTQYF
DNA: TGTGCCAGCAGCCAGGATCTAGCAGCAGCTAGCACAGATACGCAGTATTTT

D: TRBD1
J: TRBJ1-1
V: TRBV19
size: NA
CDR3: CASSPVDRDAFF
DNA: TGTGCCAGTAGTCCGGTGGACAGGGACGCTTTCTTT

D: TRBD1
J: TRBJ2-7
V: TRBV2
size: NA
CDR3: CASTRPGQGIYEQYF
DNA: TGTGCCAGCACCCGACCGGGACAGGGGATCTACGAGCAGTACTTC

D: NA
J: TRBJ2-1
V: TRBV13
size: NA
CDR3: CASSPTGYNEQFF
DNA: TGTGCCAGCAGCCCCACAGGGTACAATGAGCAGTTCTTC

D: TRBD2
J: TRBJ2-7
V: TRBV7-3
size: NA
CDR3: CASSLIGGRAGNEQYF
DNA: TGTGCCAGCAGCTTAATCGGCGGGAGGGCTGGGAACGAGCAGTACTTC

D: TRBD2
J: TRBJ2-3
V: TRBV29-1
size: few
CDR3: CSVAGLAGNTDTQYF
DNA: TGCAGCGTTGCCGGACTAGCGGGAAACACAGATACGCAGTATTTT

D: NA
J: TRBJ2-7
V: TRBV5-4
size: few
CDR3: CASRPLGGMDEQYF
DNA: TGTGCCAGCCGTCCGTTAGGCGGGATGGACGAGCAGTACTTC

D: NA
J: TRBJ2-3
V: TRBV4-1
size: few
CDR3: CASSQEGHGAPTDTQYF
DNA: TGCGCCAGCAGCCAAGAGGGCCATGGGGCCCCCACAGATACGCAGTATTTT

D: NA
J: TRBJ1-3
V: TRBV28
size: NA
CDR3: CASSFGGVLPTGNTIYF
DNA: TGTGCCAGCAGTTTTGGAGGCGTCTTGCCCACTGGAAACACCATATATTTT

D: TRBD2
J: TRBJ2-2
V: TRBV28
size: few
CDR3: CASTQGRGELELFF
DNA: TGTGCCAGCACCCAGGGGCGGGGGGAGTTGGAGCTGTTTTTT

D: NA
J: TRBJ2-1
V: TRBV19
size: NA
CDR3: CASSIAGESYNEQFF
DNA: TGTGCCAGTAGTATAGCCGGGGAATCCTACAATGAGCAGTTCTTC

D: TRBD1
J: TRBJ2-2
V: TRBV5-4
size: NA
CDR3: CASSSGQDRTGELFF
DNA: TGTGCCAGCAGCTCGGGACAGGACCGCACCGGGGAGCTGTTTTTT

D: TRBD2
J: TRBJ2-1
V: TRBV4-1
size: NA
CDR3: CASSPTRTSDNEQFF
DNA: TGCGCCAGCAGCCCCACCCGGACTAGTGACAATGAGCAGTTCTTC

D: NA
J: TRBJ2-3
V: TRBV5-1
size: NA
CDR3: CASSIDRRWGTDTQYF
DNA: TGCGCCAGCAGCATAGACAGGAGGTGGGGCACAGATACGCAGTATTTT